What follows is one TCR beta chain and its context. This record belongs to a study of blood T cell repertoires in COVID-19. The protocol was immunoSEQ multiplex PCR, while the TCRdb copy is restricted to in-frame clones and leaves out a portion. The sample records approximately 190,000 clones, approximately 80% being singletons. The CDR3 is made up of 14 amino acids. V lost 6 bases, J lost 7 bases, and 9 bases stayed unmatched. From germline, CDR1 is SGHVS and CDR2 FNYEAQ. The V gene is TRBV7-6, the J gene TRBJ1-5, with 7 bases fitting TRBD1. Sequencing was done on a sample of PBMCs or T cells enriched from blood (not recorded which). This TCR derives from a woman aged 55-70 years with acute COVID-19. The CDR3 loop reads CASSRTGAGQPQHF. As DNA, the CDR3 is TGTGCCAGCAGTCGAACAGGGGCAGGACAGCCCCAGCATTTT.